These 30 T cell receptor beta chains originate from one sample sequenced in a study of graft-versus-host responses after intestinal transplantation. The assay was immunoSEQ multiplex PCR, and TCRdb's table has in-frame clones only and misses some. There are tens of thousands of clones in the sample; 91% occur only once, and 0.5% lies in the top ten. These receptors' antigens are unknown. The sample here was unstimulated CD8+ T cells sorted from spleen or lymph node cells, taken before intestinal transplant. The receptors were gathered from a human donor who received an intestinal transplant.

The CDR3 sequence is CATEQGSYEQYF. Here the CDR3 DNA reads TGTGCCACGGAACAGGGCTCCTACGAGCAGTACTTC. The V gene is TRBV7-9, the J gene TRBJ2-7; a weak D match, TRBD1 (6 bases). The CDR3 loop spans 12 amino acids. Germline loops: CDR1 SEHNR, CDR2 FQNEAQ (reference sequence). V gave up 10 bases and J gave up 0 bases, with 10 bases separating them.

J is TRBJ2-5 and V is TRBV14, with TRBD2 identical over 9 bases. In germline, CDR1 is SGHDN, CDR2 FVKESK. Germline trimming cut 0 bases from V and 4 bases from J; bases unmatched to any gene: 9. The CDR3 length is 17 residues. The CDR3, as DNA: TGTGCCAGCAGCCAAGATCCGCTAGCGGGACACTTAGAGACCCAGTACTTC. Its translation is CASSQDPLAGHLETQYF.

The rearrangement uses TRBV7-3 and TRBJ1-2, with TRBD1 matching over 7 bases. Germline loops: CDR1 SGHTA, CDR2 FQGTGA. The CDR3 sequence is 17 residues long. V lost 4 bases and J lost 4; bases outside the gene matches: 15. The CDR3 DNA follows: TGTGCCAGCAGCTCCCTCTCGGACAGGCCCCGATTCTATGGCTACACCTTC. The encoded protein is CASSSLSDRPRFYGYTF. The whole variable domain, remainder taken from reference TRBV7-3 and TRBJ1-2, is GAGVSQTPSNKVTEKGKYVELRCDPISGHTALYWYRQSLGQGPEFLIYFQGTGAADDSGLPNDRFFAVRPEGSVSTLKIQRTERGDSAVYLCASSSLSDRPRFYGYTFGSGTRLTVV.

The V call is TRBV9, the J call TRBJ2-3; 7 bases fit TRBD2. Germline CDR1 and CDR2: SGDLS and YYNGEE. This CDR3 comprises 15 residues. Trimming removed 3 bases from V and 2 bases from J; junction bases left unmatched: 6. CDR3 nucleotides: TGTGCCAGCAGCGCTAGCGGATTAAACACAGATACGCAGTATTTT. This sequence encodes CASSASGLNTDTQYF.

This clone is a singleton in its sample. At one end, the junction sequence differs from germline, possibly due to a read error. This sample also contains other DNA sequences that code for the same CDR3. The V and J genes are TRBV25-1 and TRBJ1-1, with 8 positions matching TRBD1. The germline CDR1 and CDR2 sequences are MGHDK and SYGVNS. The CDR3 totals 15 residues. Written as DNA, the CDR3 is TGTGCCAGCAGCGAATGGGGCAGGGGGCTTGCTGAAGCTTTCTTT. Translating it yields CASSEWGRGLAEAFF.

This clone was observed once. The chain combines TRBV30 with TRBJ2-7; 10 nucleotides match TRBD1. With V trimmed by 2 bases and J by 2 bases, 6 bases remained unmatched. This CDR3 region has 15 residues. Germline values: CDR1 GTSNPN, CDR2 SVGIG (reference sequence). CDR3 region: CAWSTPGTGAYEQYF. The CDR3 nucleotides read TGTGCCTGGAGTACCCCCGGGACAGGGGCCTACGAGCAGTACTTC.

This chain uses TRBV7-3 with TRBJ2-1; 7 nucleotides match TRBD2. V dropped 5 bases and J dropped 7; count of bases not matched to a gene: 11. The CDR3 extends over 15 amino acids. The V gene's germline CDR1 is SGHTA and CDR2 FQGTGA. CDR3 residues: CASSTLAGVGNEQFF. CDR3 in DNA: TGTGCCAGCAGCACTCTCGCGGGAGTGGGAAATGAGCAGTTCTTC.

The chain combines TRBV6-1 with TRBJ1-1; D is undetermined. Trimming removed 1 base from V and 0 bases from J, with 9 bases in between. There are 15 residues in the CDR3. Germline values: CDR1 MNHNS, CDR2 SASEGT. Written as DNA, the CDR3 is TGTGCCAGCAGTGAAGGGCGGGAGTTGAACACTGAAGCTTTCTTT. Translated: CASSEGRELNTEAFF.

The chain is built from TRBV4-1 and TRBJ2-1; 13 nucleotides match TRBD2. J gave up 4 bases and V 3 bases, and 3 bases lay outside the gene matches. Germline CDR1 MGHRA, CDR2 YSYEKL. The CDR3 totals 16 residues. The CDR3 loop is CASSQRTSGGYNEQFF. In DNA, the CDR3 is TGCGCCAGCAGCCAGCGGACTAGCGGGGGTTACAATGAGCAGTTCTTC.

V and J are TRBV7-9 and TRBJ2-7; 9 bases are shared with TRBD1. Looked up from germline, CDR1 is SEHNR and CDR2 is FQNEAQ (reference sequence). Trimming at V came to 3 bases and at J to 4 bases, leaving 4 bases not matched to a gene. This CDR3 has 14 amino acids. CDR3 nucleotides: TGTGCCAGCAGCTTGAGGGACAGGGCTTACGAGCAGTACTTC. It yields the protein CASSLRDRAYEQYF.

This chain joins TRBV27 and TRBJ1-5; D unclear. The CDR3 runs 13 residues. V dropped 8 bases and J dropped 5 bases, with 13 bases sitting between them. From germline, CDR1 is MNHEY and CDR2 SMNVEV (reference sequence). The chain's CDR3 is CASGPLGDQPQHF. The CDR3 DNA follows: TGTGCCAGCGGCCCATTGGGCGATCAGCCCCAGCATTTT.

V and J are TRBV4-2 and TRBJ2-7; 9 bases are shared with TRBD2. Germline V lookup: CDR1 LGHNA, CDR2 YNFKEQ. This CDR3 contains 14 residues. V gave up 0 bases and J gave up 5 bases; unmatched junction bases: 2. The CDR3 DNA reads TGTGCCAGCAGCCAAGAGCGGGAGGGAGACGAGCAGTACTTC. It yields the protein CASSQEREGDEQYF.

The J gene is TRBJ2-1, the V gene TRBV29-1; D uncertain. The length of the CDR3 is 15 residues. The germline gives CDR1 SQVTM, CDR2 ANQGSEA. Deletions cut 0 bases from V and 0 bases from J, with 9 bases between. In DNA, the CDR3 is TGCAGCGTTGAAGATACGCTTAGCTCCTACAATGAGCAGTTCTTC. Protein: CSVEDTLSSYNEQFF.

This clone came up once. CDR3 sequence reads: CAWSDGDSYGYTF. In DNA form, the CDR3 reads TGTGCCTGGAGTGACGGGGACAGTTATGGCTACACCTTC. This chain joins TRBV30 and TRBJ1-2; 7 positions agree with TRBD1. The CDR3 is 13 amino acids. Germline CDR1 and CDR2: GTSNPN and SVGIG (reference sequence). J lost 5 bases, V lost 1 base, and 4 bases had no gene match.

The rearrangement uses TRBV19 and TRBJ2-7; D perhaps matches TRBD1 (5 bases). CDR3 length equals 13 residues. Trimming left V 5 bases short and J 5 bases short, with 13 bases between. Germline lookup yields CDR1 LNHDA and CDR2 SQIVND (reference sequence). CDR3 protein: CASSSRVKDEQYF. In DNA form, the CDR3 reads TGTGCCAGTAGTTCCAGGGTCAAGGACGAGCAGTACTTC.

This chain links TRBV15 with TRBJ2-5, with TRBD1 as a possible D gene (5 bases). The CDR3 is 14 amino acids. Germline values: CDR1 LNHNV, CDR2 YYDKDF (reference sequence). The germline V and J ends were trimmed by 0 bases and 5 bases, with 10 bases remaining between them. In nucleotides, the CDR3 is TGTGCCACCAGCAGAGACCAACAGGAGGAGACCCAGTACTTC. This encodes CATSRDQQEETQYF.

The chain has TRBV19 and TRBJ1-5; D not certain. V dropped 7 bases and J dropped 6 bases, with 10 bases sitting between them. Germline V gives CDR1 LNHDA, CDR2 SQIVND (reference sequence). This CDR3 contains 12 residues. CDR3 in amino acids: CASMVPGQPQHF. The CDR3 DNA follows: TGTGCCAGTATGGTCCCAGGTCAGCCCCAGCATTTT. Based on the CDR3 plus reference TRBV19 and TRBJ1-5, the full variable domain is DGGITQSPKYLFRKEGQNVTLSCEQNLNHDAMYWYRQDPGQGLRLIYYSQIVNDFQKGDIAEGYSVSREKKESFPLTVTSAQKNPTAFYLCASMVPGQPQHFGDGTRLSIL.

In this sample, this clone turned up once. The CDR3 reads CASSSGTGYEQYF. CDR3 DNA sequence: TGTGCCAGCAGTTCAGGCACTGGCTACGAGCAGTACTTC. The genes are TRBV27 and TRBJ2-7; D remains ambiguous. The germline V gene encodes CDR1 MNHEY and CDR2 SMNVEV (reference sequence). Trimming cost V 4 bases and J 3 bases, with 10 bases left between them. CDR3 length: 13 amino acids.

The chain employs TRBV21-1 and TRBJ2-7; the table assigns TRBD1, which was not confirmed against the DNA. TRBV21-1 is termed a pseudogene. The CDR3 contains 17 residues. The CDR3 reads CASSKVPPSDRGKEQYF. The CDR3 DNA sequence: TGTGCCAGCAGCAAAGTACCCCCGTCGGACAGGGGGAAAGAGCAGTACTTC.

V usage is TRBV11-2 and J usage is TRBJ1-1; D is unclear. V lost 4 bases, J lost 9 bases, and 12 bases lay in between. Germline CDR1 SGHAT, CDR2 FQNNGV. This CDR3 is built from 12 residues. For the CDR3, the DNA is TGTGCCAGCAGCTATACAAACCAAAAAGCTTTCTTT. Translating gives CASSYTNQKAFF.

The rearrangement links TRBV6-1 to TRBJ2-7; D might be TRBD2 (5 bases). Germline values: CDR1 MNHNS, CDR2 SASEGT. The CDR3 loop spans 12 amino acids. Trimming shortened V by 4 bases and J by 2 bases, and 6 bases separated the two germline ends. The DNA for the CDR3 is TGTGCCAGCAGTGCCGGGGCCTACGAGCAGTACTTC. As protein: CASSAGAYEQYF.

The rearrangement links TRBV7-9 to TRBJ1-1; D is perhaps TRBD1 (5 bases). CDR3 length: 15 amino acids. CDR1 is SEHNR and CDR2 is FQNEAQ in the germline V gene (reference sequence). V lost 5 bases and J lost 6, with 19 bases in between. The CDR3 protein is CASSNIWQGFAEAFF. CDR3 DNA sequence: TGTGCCAGCAGCAATATTTGGCAGGGATTCGCTGAAGCTTTCTTT.

The gene calls are TRBV4-3 and TRBJ2-7, with D possibly matching TRBD2 (6 bases). In germline, CDR1 is LGHNA, CDR2 YSLEER. With 1 base removed from V and 3 bases from J, the gap between germline ends came to 13 bases. There are 15 residues in the CDR3. Written as DNA, the CDR3 is TGCGCCAGCAGCCAAGCACGGGGGTCTCTCTACGAGCAGTACTTC. Translating gives CASSQARGSLYEQYF.

The gene calls are TRBV5-5 and TRBJ2-7; unclear D gene. This CDR3 region has 13 residues. With 2 bases removed from V and 1 base from J, the gap between germline ends came to 7 bases. The germline V gene encodes CDR1 SGHKS and CDR2 YYEKEE (reference sequence). The CDR3, as DNA: TGTGCCAGCAGCTTAATTAATTCCTACGAGCAGTACTTC. It encodes CASSLINSYEQYF.

This chain joins TRBV27 and TRBJ2-3; 7 bases match TRBD1. The germline V gene encodes CDR1 MNHEY and CDR2 SMNVEV (reference sequence). The CDR3 contains 13 residues. Trimming took 3 bases from V and 6 from J; bases not matched to a gene: 3. The CDR3 reads CASSFNRGDTQYF. Written as DNA, the CDR3 is TGTGCCAGCAGTTTTAACAGGGGCGATACGCAGTATTTT.

The chain is built from TRBV4-2 and TRBJ2-7; a possible D gene is TRBD1 (6 bases). CDR1 LGHNA and CDR2 YNFKEQ come from the germline V gene. CDR3 length equals 15 residues. V lost 0 bases to trimming and J lost 3 bases, with 12 bases between them. The CDR3 sequence: CASSQEPGASYEQYF. Written as DNA, the CDR3 is TGTGCCAGCAGCCAAGAACCAGGGGCAAGCTACGAGCAGTACTTC.

The chain employs TRBV9 and TRBJ2-5; D possibly corresponds to TRBD2 (7 bases). The germline CDR1 and CDR2 sequences are SGDLS and YYNGEE. With 3 bases removed from V and 1 base from J, the gap between germline ends came to 13 bases. The CDR3 has 15 residues. In DNA form, the CDR3 reads TGTGCCAGCAGCGGACGGGGGGCCATCCAAGAGACCCAGTACTTC. It yields the protein CASSGRGAIQETQYF.

V gene TRBV28 combines with J gene TRBJ2-3; D is perhaps TRBD1 (6 bases). The CDR3 is 16 amino acids. Germline CDR1 MDHEN, CDR2 SYDVKM. Trimming pared 6 bases from V and 0 bases from J, leaving 16 bases between. In DNA, the CDR3 is TGTGCCAGCAGCCAGGCGGACAGACCTAGCACAGATACGCAGTATTTT. The encoded protein is CASSQADRPSTDTQYF.

This sequence joins TRBV11-2 and TRBJ2-7; 7 nucleotides match TRBD2. Germline CDR1 and CDR2: SGHAT and FQNNGV. With V trimmed by 5 bases and J by 4 bases, 5 bases remained unmatched. This CDR3 is built from 13 residues. DNA for the CDR3: TGTGCCAGCAGCCAGAGCGGGGCTTACGAGCAGTACTTC. This sequence encodes CASSQSGAYEQYF. Full variable domain (remainder filled in from reference TRBV11-2 and TRBJ2-7): EAGVAQSPRYKIIEKRQSVAFWCNPISGHATLYWYQQILGQGPKLLIQFQNNGVVDDSQLPKDRFSAERLKGVDSTLKIQPAKLEDSAVYLCASSQSGAYEQYFGPGTRLTVT.

The rearrangement uses TRBV11-2 and TRBJ1-1; possibly TRBD1 for D (5 bases). V was pared by 1 base and J by 8 bases, with 11 bases between. Germline V lookup: CDR1 SGHAT, CDR2 FQNNGV. The CDR3 is 13 residues long. The CDR3 DNA reads TGTGCCAGCAGCTTAGCCTCAGGGATGGAAGCTTTCTTT. Translating it yields CASSLASGMEAFF.